This T cell receptor beta chain appears in the sequencing data of a study of blood T cell repertoires in COVID-19. Looking at the study overall: Samples of COVID-19 (acute and convalescent) were obtained from the United States, Italy and Spain. Nucleic acid was either cDNA or gDNA, and it came from T cells, B-cell-depleted T cells, or PBMCs.

Methods used by the authors: Counts of nucleated cells, estimated from reference gene primer amplification, were obtained. Measured with immunoSEQ multiplex PCR; TCRdb has only the in-frame clones, and not every one. V and J calls and clone size are as listed in that table; D and trimming were resolved from the DNA. This table holds tens of thousands of clones, 70% to 90% found once. The V gene's germline CDR1 is SGDLS and CDR2 YYNGEE. CDR3 length: 15 residues. The V end was cut by 2 bases, the J end by 1 base, with 12 bases between. The sample taken for sequencing was peripheral blood. The V call is TRBV9, the J call TRBJ1-1; D possibly corresponds to TRBD1 (6 bases). The TCR originated in a human donor in a cohort sampled during active COVID-19. DNA of the CDR3: TGTGCCAGCAGCGTGGGCCCAGGGGAGAACACTGAAGCTTTCTTT. It specifies CASSVGPGENTEAFF.